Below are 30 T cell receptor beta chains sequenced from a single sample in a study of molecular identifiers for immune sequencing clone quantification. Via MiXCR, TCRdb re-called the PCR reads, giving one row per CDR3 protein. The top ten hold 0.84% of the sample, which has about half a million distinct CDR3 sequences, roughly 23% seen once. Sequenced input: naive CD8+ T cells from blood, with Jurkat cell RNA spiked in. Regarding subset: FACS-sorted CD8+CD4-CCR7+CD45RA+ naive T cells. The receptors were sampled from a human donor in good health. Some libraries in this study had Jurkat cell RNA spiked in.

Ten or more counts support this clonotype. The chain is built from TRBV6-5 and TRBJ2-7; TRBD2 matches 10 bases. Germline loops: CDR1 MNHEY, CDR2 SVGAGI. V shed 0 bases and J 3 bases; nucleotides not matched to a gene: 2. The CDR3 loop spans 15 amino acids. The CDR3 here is CASSYSGLADYEQYF. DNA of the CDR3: TGTGCCAGCAGTTACTCAGGACTAGCGGACTACGAGCAGTACTTC.

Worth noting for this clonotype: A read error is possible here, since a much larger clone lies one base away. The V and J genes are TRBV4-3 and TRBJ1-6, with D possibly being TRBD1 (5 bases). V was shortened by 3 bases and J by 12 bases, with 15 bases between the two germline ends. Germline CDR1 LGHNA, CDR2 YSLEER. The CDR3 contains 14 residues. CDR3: CASSHGDSLLPLHF. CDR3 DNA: TGCGCCAGCAGCCATGGAGACAGTCTTTTACCCCTCCACTTT.

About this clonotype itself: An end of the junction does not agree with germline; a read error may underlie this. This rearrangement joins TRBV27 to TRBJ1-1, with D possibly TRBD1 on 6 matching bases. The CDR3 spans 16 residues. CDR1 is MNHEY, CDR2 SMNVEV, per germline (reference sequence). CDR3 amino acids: CVSSLRTALMNTEAFF. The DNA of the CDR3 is TGTGTCAGCAGTTTGAGGACAGCGCTAATGAACACTGAAGCTTTCTTT.

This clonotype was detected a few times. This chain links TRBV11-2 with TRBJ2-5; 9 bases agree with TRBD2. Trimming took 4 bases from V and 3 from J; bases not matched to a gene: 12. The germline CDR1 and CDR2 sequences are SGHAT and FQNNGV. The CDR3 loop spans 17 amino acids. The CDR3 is CASSYIAGVPLKETQYF. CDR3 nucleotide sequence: TGTGCCAGCAGCTATATAGCGGGGGTCCCACTAAAAGAGACCCAGTACTTC.

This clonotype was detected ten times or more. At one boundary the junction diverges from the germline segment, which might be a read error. The CDR3 loop reads CASSRNSEAFF. For the CDR3, the DNA is TGTGCCAGCAGCCGAAACAGTGAAGCTTTCTTT. The chain employs TRBV27 and TRBJ1-1; D uncertain. This CDR3 is built from 11 residues. Per the germline V gene, CDR1 is MNHEY and CDR2 is SMNVEV (reference sequence).

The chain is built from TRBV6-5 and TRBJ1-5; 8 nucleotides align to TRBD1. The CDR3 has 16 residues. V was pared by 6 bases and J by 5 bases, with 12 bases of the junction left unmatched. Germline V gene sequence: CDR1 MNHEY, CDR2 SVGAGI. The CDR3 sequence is CASSRRGQGADQPQHF. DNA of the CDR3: TGTGCCAGCAGCAGACGGGGGCAGGGGGCGGATCAGCCCCAGCATTTT.

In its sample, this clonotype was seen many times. CDR3 amino acids: CASSIGRDYEQYF. CDR3 DNA: TGTGCCAGCAGCATCGGACGGGATTACGAGCAGTACTTC. The rearrangement joins TRBV19 to TRBJ2-7; a possible D gene is TRBD2 (5 bases). The CDR3 spans 13 residues. V was shortened by 9 bases and J by 4 bases, with 16 bases between the two germline ends. The V gene's germline CDR1 is LNHDA and CDR2 SQIVND (reference sequence).

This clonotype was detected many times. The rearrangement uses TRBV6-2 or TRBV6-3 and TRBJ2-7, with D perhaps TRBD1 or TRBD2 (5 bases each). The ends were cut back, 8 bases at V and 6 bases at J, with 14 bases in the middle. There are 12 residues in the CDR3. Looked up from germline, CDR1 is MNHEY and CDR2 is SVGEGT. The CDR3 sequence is CASGQGVGEQYF. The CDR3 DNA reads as TGTGCCAGCGGCCAGGGAGTTGGCGAGCAGTACTTC.

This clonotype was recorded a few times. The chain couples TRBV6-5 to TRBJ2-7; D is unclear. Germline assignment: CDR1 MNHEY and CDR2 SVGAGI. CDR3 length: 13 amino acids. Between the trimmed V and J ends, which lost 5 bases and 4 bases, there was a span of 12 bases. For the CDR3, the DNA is TGTGCCAGCAGTCACAGTTCGAGTTACGAGCAGTACTTC. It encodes CASSHSSSYEQYF.

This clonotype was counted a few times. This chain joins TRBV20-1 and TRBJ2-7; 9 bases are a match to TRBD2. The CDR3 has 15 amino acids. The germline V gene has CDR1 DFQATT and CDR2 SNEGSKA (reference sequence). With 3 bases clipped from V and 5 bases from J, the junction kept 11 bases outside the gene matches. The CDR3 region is CSARQRGTSFNEQYF. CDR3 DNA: TGCAGTGCTAGGCAGCGGGGGACTAGCTTCAACGAGCAGTACTTC.

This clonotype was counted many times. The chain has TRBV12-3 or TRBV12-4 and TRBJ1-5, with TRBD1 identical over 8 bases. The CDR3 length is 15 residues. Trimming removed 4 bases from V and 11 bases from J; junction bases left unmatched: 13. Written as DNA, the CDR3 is TGTGCCAGCAGTTCTGGGACAGGCAGGGATGGGGCCCAGCATTTT. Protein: CASSSGTGRDGAQHF.

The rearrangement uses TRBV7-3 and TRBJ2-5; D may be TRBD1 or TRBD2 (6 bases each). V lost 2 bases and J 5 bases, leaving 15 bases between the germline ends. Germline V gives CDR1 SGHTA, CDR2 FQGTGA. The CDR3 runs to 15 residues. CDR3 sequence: CASSLLAGGAETQYF. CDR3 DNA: TGTGCCAGCAGCTTACTTGCCGGGGGCGCGGAGACCCAGTACTTC.

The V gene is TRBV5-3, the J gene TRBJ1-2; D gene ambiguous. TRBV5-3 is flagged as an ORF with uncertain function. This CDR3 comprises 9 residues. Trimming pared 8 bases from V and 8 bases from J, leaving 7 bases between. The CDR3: CARAQGYTF. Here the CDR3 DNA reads TGTGCCAGGGCGCAAGGCTACACCTTC.

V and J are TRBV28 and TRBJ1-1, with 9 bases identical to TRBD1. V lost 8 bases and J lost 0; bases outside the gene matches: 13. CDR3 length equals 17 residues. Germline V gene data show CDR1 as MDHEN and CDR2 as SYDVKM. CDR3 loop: CASDPLGGQGMNTEAFF. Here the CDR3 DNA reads TGTGCCAGCGATCCATTAGGAGGACAGGGGATGAACACTGAAGCTTTCTTT.

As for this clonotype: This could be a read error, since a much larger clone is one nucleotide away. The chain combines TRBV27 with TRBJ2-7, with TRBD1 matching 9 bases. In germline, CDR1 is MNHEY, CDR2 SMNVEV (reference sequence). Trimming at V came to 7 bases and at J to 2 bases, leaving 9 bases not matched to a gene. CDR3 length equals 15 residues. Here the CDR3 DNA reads TGTGCCAGCAATTCAGGACAGGGGTGGACCTACGAGCAGTACTTC. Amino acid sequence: CASNSGQGWTYEQYF.

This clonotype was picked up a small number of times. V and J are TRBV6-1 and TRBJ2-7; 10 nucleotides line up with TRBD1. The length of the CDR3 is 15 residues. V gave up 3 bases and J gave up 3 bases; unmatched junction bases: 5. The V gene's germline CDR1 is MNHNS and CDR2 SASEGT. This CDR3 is CASSDLGQGLYEQYF. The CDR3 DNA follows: TGTGCCAGCAGTGATCTGGGACAGGGGCTCTACGAGCAGTACTTC.

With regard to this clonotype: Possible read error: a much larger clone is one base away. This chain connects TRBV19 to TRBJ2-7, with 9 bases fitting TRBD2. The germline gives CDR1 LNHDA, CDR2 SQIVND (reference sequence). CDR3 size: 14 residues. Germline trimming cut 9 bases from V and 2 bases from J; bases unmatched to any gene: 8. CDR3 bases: TGTGCCAGAAGTGAGGCGGGAGGGCCCTACGAGCAGTACTTC. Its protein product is CARSEAGGPYEQYF.

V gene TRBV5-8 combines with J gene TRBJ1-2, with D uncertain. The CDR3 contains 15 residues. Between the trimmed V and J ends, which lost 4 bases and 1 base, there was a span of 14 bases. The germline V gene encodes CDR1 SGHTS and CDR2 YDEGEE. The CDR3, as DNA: TGTGCCAGCAGCCACTCACGAGTAATTAACTATGGCTACACCTTC. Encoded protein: CASSHSRVINYGYTF.

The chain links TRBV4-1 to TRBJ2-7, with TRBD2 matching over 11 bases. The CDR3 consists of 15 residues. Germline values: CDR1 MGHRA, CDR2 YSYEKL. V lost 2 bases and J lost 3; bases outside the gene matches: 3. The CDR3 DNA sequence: TGCGCCAGCAGCCAACCGGGACTAGCGGACTACGAGCAGTACTTC. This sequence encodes CASSQPGLADYEQYF.

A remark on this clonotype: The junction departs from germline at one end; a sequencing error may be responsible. In nucleotides, the CDR3 is TGTGCCAGCAGTTGGACACCTAACACTGCAGCTTTCTTT. It encodes CASSWTPNTAAFF. The rearrangement joins TRBV6-2 or TRBV6-3 to TRBJ1-1; a weak D match, TRBD1 (5 bases). The CDR3 sequence is 13 residues long. Germline V gene sequence: CDR1 MNHEY, CDR2 SVGEGT.

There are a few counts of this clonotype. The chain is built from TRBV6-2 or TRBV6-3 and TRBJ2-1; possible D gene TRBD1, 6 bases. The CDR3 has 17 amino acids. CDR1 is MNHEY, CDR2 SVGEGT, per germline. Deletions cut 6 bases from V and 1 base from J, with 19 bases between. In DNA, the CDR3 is TGTGCCAGCAGCCCAACAGGGAGACCTCCTTCCTACAATGAGCAGTTCTTC. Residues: CASSPTGRPPSYNEQFF.

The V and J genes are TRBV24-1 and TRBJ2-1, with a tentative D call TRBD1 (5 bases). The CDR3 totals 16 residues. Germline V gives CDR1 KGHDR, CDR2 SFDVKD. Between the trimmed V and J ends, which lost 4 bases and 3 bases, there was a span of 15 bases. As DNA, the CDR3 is TGTGCCACCAGTGACCACGACAGCCCCCACTACAATGAGCAGTTCTTC. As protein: CATSDHDSPHYNEQFF.

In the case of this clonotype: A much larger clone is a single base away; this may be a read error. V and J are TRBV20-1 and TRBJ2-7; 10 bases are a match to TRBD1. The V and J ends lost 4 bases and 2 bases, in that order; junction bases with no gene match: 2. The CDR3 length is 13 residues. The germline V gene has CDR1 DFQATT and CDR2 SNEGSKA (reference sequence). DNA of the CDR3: TGCAGTGCTAAAGACAGGGGGCCCTACGAGCAGTACTTC. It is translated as CSAKDRGPYEQYF.

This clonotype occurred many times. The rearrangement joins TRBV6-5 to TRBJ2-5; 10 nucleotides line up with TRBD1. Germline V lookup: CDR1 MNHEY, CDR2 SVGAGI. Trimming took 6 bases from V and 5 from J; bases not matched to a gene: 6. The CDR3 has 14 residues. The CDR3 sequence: CASRSWDRGETQYF. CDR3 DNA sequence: TGTGCCAGCAGAAGTTGGGACAGGGGTGAGACCCAGTACTTC.

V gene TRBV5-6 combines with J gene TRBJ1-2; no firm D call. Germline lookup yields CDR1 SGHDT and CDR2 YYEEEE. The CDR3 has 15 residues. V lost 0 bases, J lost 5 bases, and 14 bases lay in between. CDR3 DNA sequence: TGTGCCAGCAGCTTGGATGTCCAGGCCTATTATGGCTACACCTTC. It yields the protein CASSLDVQAYYGYTF.

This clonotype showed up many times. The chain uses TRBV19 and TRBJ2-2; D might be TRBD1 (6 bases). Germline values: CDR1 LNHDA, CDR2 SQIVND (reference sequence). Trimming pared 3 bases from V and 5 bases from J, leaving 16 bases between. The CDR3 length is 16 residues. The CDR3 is CASSIFLNRDTGELFF. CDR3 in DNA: TGTGCCAGTAGTATCTTTCTAAACAGGGATACCGGGGAGCTGTTTTTT.

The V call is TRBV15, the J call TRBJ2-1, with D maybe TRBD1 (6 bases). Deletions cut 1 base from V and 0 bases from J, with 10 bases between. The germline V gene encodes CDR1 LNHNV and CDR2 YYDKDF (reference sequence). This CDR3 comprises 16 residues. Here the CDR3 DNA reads TGTGCCACCAGCAGAGTAGGACAGAGCTCCTACAATGAGCAGTTCTTC. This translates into CATSRVGQSSYNEQFF.

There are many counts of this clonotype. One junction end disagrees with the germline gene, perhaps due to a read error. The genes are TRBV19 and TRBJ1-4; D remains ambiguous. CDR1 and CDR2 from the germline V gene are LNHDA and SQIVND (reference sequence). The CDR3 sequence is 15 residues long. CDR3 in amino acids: CASSPGPWPNEKLFF. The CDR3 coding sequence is TGTGCCAGTAGTCCCGGGCCCTGGCCTAATGAGAAACTGTTTTTT.

The CDR3 DNA reads TGTGCCAGTAGTCCGGTGGACAGGGGGTATACTGAAGCTTTCTTT. Protein product: CASSPVDRGYTEAFF. The rearrangement uses TRBV19 and TRBJ1-1; TRBD1 aligns across 10 bases. Germline CDR1 is LNHDA and CDR2 is SQIVND (reference sequence). V shed 5 bases, J shed 5 bases, and the junction held 8 bases outside the gene matches. The CDR3 is 15 residues long. The variable domain in full, completed from reference TRBV19 and TRBJ1-1, reads DGGITQSPKYLFRKEGQNVTLSCEQNLNHDAMYWYRQDPGQGLRLIYYSQIVNDFQKGDIAEGYSVSREKKESFPLTVTSAQKNPTAFYLCASSPVDRGYTEAFFGQGTRLTVV.

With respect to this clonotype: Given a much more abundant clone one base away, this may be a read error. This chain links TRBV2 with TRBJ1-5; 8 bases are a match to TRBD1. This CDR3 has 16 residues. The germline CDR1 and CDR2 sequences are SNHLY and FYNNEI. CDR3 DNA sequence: TGTGTCAGCAGTGAACGACAGGGGATTCGCAATCAGCCCCAGCATTTT. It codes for CVSSERQGIRNQPQHF.